This entry features one T cell receptor beta chain sequence. This CDR3 region has 17 residues. The germline gives CDR1 SGHNT, CDR2 YYREEE (reference sequence). With 3 bases clipped from V and 2 bases from J, the junction kept 8 bases outside the gene matches. This study enrolled people aged 18 to 89 from around 25 US geographic areas. In the original workflow: Reference gene primer amplification gave estimated nucleated cell counts. The assay was immunoSEQ multiplex PCR, and TCRdb's table has in-frame clones only and misses some. V and J calls and clone size are given by that table; D and trimming were obtained from the DNA. The table records about 300,000 clones, 85% to 90% of them present only once. This entry is derived from a study of blood T cell repertoires in COVID-19. Study as a whole: From T cells, B-cell-depleted T cells, or PBMCs came the material, which was cDNA or gDNA.

The source is a man under 40 who had recovered from COVID-19. The chain combines TRBV5-4 with TRBJ1-2; 12 bases fit TRBD1. The sequenced sample consisted of PBMCs or T cells enriched from blood (not recorded which). The CDR3 spells CASSYAGGQGANYGYTF. The CDR3 nucleotides read TGTGCCAGCAGCTACGCGGGGGGACAGGGGGCCAACTATGGCTACACCTTC. Looking up the rest from reference TRBV5-4 and TRBJ1-2 gives the full variable domain: ETGVTQSPTHLIKTRGQQVTLRCSSQSGHNTVSWYQQALGQGPQFIFQYYREEENGRGNFPPRFSGLQFPNYSSELNVNALELDDSALYLCASSYAGGQGANYGYTFGSGTRLTVV.